This section outlines one T cell receptor (beta chain) sequence together with its context. The antigen remains undetermined. Though probably carrying unrecorded immune exposures, donors were nominally healthy at sampling. The data derive from a study of cytomegalovirus exposure and HLA in healthy donors. Regarding the study as a whole: Sequencing artifact likely explains a cluster of highly shared sequence variants. Later analysis demonstrated an association between a missense DCLRE1C variant and TCR beta V- and J-gene trimming.

Primers for the PCR totalled 60 Vbeta and 13 Jbeta. Assay: immunoSEQ multiplex PCR; the TCRdb copy retains only in-frame clones and omits some. Of 50,000 to 55,000 clones in the sample, less than 75% are singletons; the top ten hold 22%. V lost 6 bases, J lost 5 bases, and 7 bases stayed unmatched. The CDR3 covers 14 residues. Germline V lookup: CDR1 LNHDA, CDR2 SQIVND (reference sequence). The TCR originated in a woman aged 50 to 60 in good health and CMV-seropositive. The sequenced material came from PBMCs. V is TRBV19 and J is TRBJ1-1; the match to TRBD1 covers 9 bases. The CDR3, as DNA: TGTGCCAGTAGCTCCACAGGGGGCGATACTGAAGCTTTCTTT. This encodes CASSSTGGDTEAFF.